This passage covers 20 T cell receptor beta chains from one sample sequenced in a study of beta chain features in type 1 diabetes. Expressed TCRB transcripts were sequenced after all isolated RNA was converted to cDNA. TCRdb keeps only in-frame clones here, not all; method: immunoSEQ multiplex PCR. The sample holds over 350,000 clones, more than 12% seen once. The sequenced material came from naive CD4+ T cells from blood. These receptors all come from a woman aged 18-30 years in good health.

The sample holds a few counts of this clone. V gene TRBV4-3 combines with J gene TRBJ2-3; tentatively, D is TRBD2 (5 bases). CDR1 is LGHNA and CDR2 is YSLEER in the germline V gene. Trimming cost V 1 base and J 2 bases, with 19 bases left between them. There are 18 residues in the CDR3. The CDR3: CASSQGYGSGWDTDTQYF. The CDR3 region has the DNA TGCGCCAGCAGCCAAGGTTACGGGTCGGGATGGGACACAGATACGCAGTATTTT.

This chain joins TRBV29-1 and TRBJ1-4; D unresolved. V lost 7 bases, J lost 5 bases, and 11 bases lay in between. The CDR3 runs 12 residues. Germline V lookup: CDR1 SQVTM, CDR2 ANQGSEA. The CDR3 DNA reads as TGCAGCGGGTGGAGAGGGAATGAAAAACTGTTTTTT. This sequence encodes CSGWRGNEKLFF.

This clone was counted only a few times. The junction does not match germline at one end; this may be a read error. The chain recombines TRBV5-6 with TRBJ2-7, with no clear D. This CDR3 is 11 amino acids long. Germline V lookup: CDR1 SGHDT, CDR2 YYEEEE. The CDR3 DNA sequence: TGTGCCAGCAGCTACTCCCACGAGCAGTACTTC. Its protein product is CASSYSHEQYF.

This clone has only a few counts. V is TRBV29-1 and J is TRBJ2-1; 10 bases agree with TRBD1. There are 14 residues in the CDR3. V was pared by 4 bases and J by 3 bases, with 3 bases of the junction left unmatched. Germline V gene sequence: CDR1 SQVTM, CDR2 ANQGSEA. CDR3 residues: CSVVGTGVYNEQFF. The CDR3 region has the DNA TGCAGCGTTGTTGGGACAGGGGTCTACAATGAGCAGTTCTTC.

In its sample, this clone was seen a few times. The chain has TRBV28 and TRBJ1-1; D unresolved. Germline V gives CDR1 MDHEN, CDR2 SYDVKM. This CDR3 has 13 amino acids. V shed 7 bases and J shed 1 base, with 10 bases lying between them. CDR3 amino acids: CASTRMGNTEAFF. The DNA for the CDR3 is TGTGCCAGCACTAGGATGGGGAACACTGAAGCTTTCTTT.

There are a few counts of this clone. The V call is TRBV5-4, the J call TRBJ1-5, with a possible D match to TRBD1 (6 bases). Per the germline V gene, CDR1 is SGHNT and CDR2 is YYREEE (reference sequence). The germline V and J ends were trimmed by 4 bases and 4 bases, with 12 bases remaining between them. This CDR3 has 14 residues. CDR3 protein: CASSLQGSNQPQHF. The CDR3 DNA is TGTGCCAGCAGCCTCCAGGGGAGTAATCAGCCCCAGCATTTT.

This clone has more than one count but fewer than ten. The chain combines TRBV4-2 with TRBJ2-3, with 12 bases matching TRBD2. Germline V CDR1 and CDR2: LGHNA, YNFKEQ. CDR3 length: 17 residues. V lost 2 bases to trimming and J lost 0 bases; unmatched junction nucleotides: 3. CDR3 coding DNA: TGTGCCAGCAGCCAAAAGGGGACTAGCGGGAGCACAGATACGCAGTATTTT. Translation: CASSQKGTSGSTDTQYF.

The table lists this clone with a few counts. V is TRBV28 and J is TRBJ2-3, with TRBD1 matching 9 bases. The V gene's germline CDR1 is MDHEN and CDR2 SYDVKM. There are 15 residues in the CDR3. Unmatched junction bases numbered 6, after V lost 6 bases and J lost 2 bases. CDR3 protein: CASRDRGGYTDTQYF. The CDR3 region has the DNA TGTGCCAGCAGGGACAGGGGCGGTTACACAGATACGCAGTATTTT.

This clone was picked up a small number of times. The chain combines TRBV28 with TRBJ2-7; D gene uncertain. The CDR3 length is 11 residues. Germline CDR1 and CDR2: MDHEN and SYDVKM. The V and J ends lost 6 bases and 3 bases respectively, with 6 bases between them. The CDR3 reads CASRLYYEQYF. DNA for the CDR3: TGTGCCAGCAGACTCTACTACGAGCAGTACTTC.

The chain combines TRBV25-1 with TRBJ2-7; 9 bases match TRBD2. This CDR3 is 16 amino acids long. Looked up from germline, CDR1 is MGHDK and CDR2 is SYGVNS. Trimming cost V 2 bases and J 3 bases; bases outside gene matches: 8. The CDR3 region is CASSEVKTSGYYEQYF. CDR3 nucleotides: TGTGCCAGCAGTGAAGTCAAGACTAGCGGATACTACGAGCAGTACTTC.

The chain carries TRBV9 and TRBJ2-1; the D is unclear. Looked up from germline, CDR1 is SGDLS and CDR2 is YYNGEE. The CDR3 is made up of 17 amino acids. Trimming took 0 bases from V and 5 from J, leaving 18 bases between them. In nucleotides, the CDR3 is TGTGCCAGCAGCGTAGCTCTCGAGCCGCTCCTTGACAATGAGCAGTTCTTC. The encoded protein is CASSVALEPLLDNEQFF.

The chain is built from TRBV18 and TRBJ1-1; a possible D gene is TRBD1 (6 bases). CDR1 is KGHSH and CDR2 is LQKENI in the germline V gene. Trimming cost V 4 bases and J 1 base, with 7 bases left between them. The CDR3 runs to 13 residues. The CDR3 DNA sequence: TGTGCCAGCTCACAGGACAGGAACACTGAAGCTTTCTTT. This gives the protein CASSQDRNTEAFF.

This clone was counted only a few times. The chain recombines TRBV30 with TRBJ2-5, with a possible D match to TRBD2 (7 bases). The CDR3 contains 14 residues. The V end lost 0 bases, the J end lost 4 bases, and 12 bases lay between the germline ends. Germline CDR1 and CDR2: GTSNPN and SVGIG (reference sequence). The CDR3 sequence: CAWSVGGVPETQYF. The CDR3 DNA reads TGTGCCTGGAGTGTAGGGGGGGTTCCAGAGACCCAGTACTTC.

This clone occurred a few times. The J gene is TRBJ2-5, the V gene TRBV11-2; TRBD1 is a possible D gene (6 bases). There are 13 residues in the CDR3. V gave up 6 bases and J gave up 5 bases, with 13 bases separating them. Germline V gene lookup returns CDR1 SGHAT and CDR2 FQNNGV. CDR3 sequence: CASSTTGSETQYF. DNA of the CDR3: TGTGCCAGCAGTACCACAGGGTCGGAGACCCAGTACTTC. The variable domain in full, with the rest retrieved from reference TRBV11-2 and TRBJ2-5, is EAGVAQSPRYKIIEKRQSVAFWCNPISGHATLYWYQQILGQGPKLLIQFQNNGVVDDSQLPKDRFSAERLKGVDSTLKIQPAKLEDSAVYLCASSTTGSETQYFGPGTRLLVL.

Only a few counts were recorded for this clone. This chain joins TRBV4-2 and TRBJ2-7, with 9 bases that match TRBD1. CDR1 is LGHNA and CDR2 is YNFKEQ in the germline V gene. The CDR3 totals 15 residues. J lost 1 base, V lost 4 bases, and 5 bases had no gene match. Here the CDR3 reads CASSRDREISYEQYF. CDR3 DNA sequence: TGTGCCAGCAGCCGGGACAGGGAGATTTCCTACGAGCAGTACTTC.

This clone turned up a few times. CDR3 in DNA: TGTGCCAGCAGTGAAGGGAGAACAGATACGCAGTATTTT. It yields the protein CASSEGRTDTQYF. The J gene is TRBJ2-3, the V gene TRBV6-1, with D unclear. The length of the CDR3 is 13 residues. Per germline, CDR1 MNHNS and CDR2 SASEGT. V shed 1 base and J shed 3 bases, with 5 bases lying between them.

This rearrangement joins TRBV29-1 to TRBJ2-3; 7 bases are a match to TRBD1. The CDR3 extends over 14 amino acids. CDR1 is SQVTM and CDR2 is ANQGSEA in the germline V gene. J lost 2 bases, V lost 5 bases, and 7 bases had no gene match. DNA of the CDR3: TGCAGCGTTACCGGGACAGTAGTCACAGATACGCAGTATTTT. As protein: CSVTGTVVTDTQYF.

The chain combines TRBV30 with TRBJ1-5; no definite D call. The CDR3 sequence is 13 residues long. Germline values: CDR1 GTSNPN, CDR2 SVGIG (reference sequence). V lost 1 base, J lost 0 bases, and 4 bases lay in between. The CDR3 bases are TGTGCCTGGAGTGCTAATAGCAATCAGCCCCAGCATTTT. This sequence encodes CAWSANSNQPQHF.

The V call is TRBV29-1, the J call TRBJ2-1; a possible D gene is TRBD1 (5 bases). V was trimmed by 6 bases and J by 0 bases, leaving 15 bases between them. This CDR3 has 15 residues. Germline V gene sequence: CDR1 SQVTM, CDR2 ANQGSEA. The CDR3 DNA reads TGCAGCGTCGAGACAGACCCGGGCTCCTACAATGAGCAGTTCTTC. This sequence encodes CSVETDPGSYNEQFF.

This clone was detected a few times. The V gene is TRBV15, the J gene TRBJ2-7; 13 nucleotides line up with TRBD2. This CDR3 is 15 amino acids long. Germline values: CDR1 LNHNV, CDR2 YYDKDF (reference sequence). CDR3 amino acids: CATSGITTSGRLVNV. CDR3 in DNA: TGTGCCACCAGCGGGATCACGACTAGCGGGAGGCTTGTGAACGTC.